One and the same sample provided the 8 T cell receptor beta chains below, sequenced in a study of T cell responses to AZD1222 COVID-19 vaccine. Clones were read by immunoSEQ multiplex PCR, and TCRdb kept only the in-frame ones, dropping some. In the table there are approximately 120,000 clones, about 87% of which are singletons. Sequencing was performed on peripheral blood, taken 28 days after the second AZD1222 dose. The origin of the receptors is an adult who received the AZD1222 COVID-19 vaccine.

The genes are TRBV19 and TRBJ2-7; D might be TRBD1 (5 bases). The CDR3 contains 15 residues. The V end lost 5 bases, the J end lost 0 bases, and 14 bases lay between the germline ends. CDR1 and CDR2 (germline): LNHDA, SQIVND (reference sequence). The CDR3 loop is CASSPDRWNSYEQYF. The CDR3 DNA follows: TGTGCCAGTAGTCCAGACAGATGGAACTCCTACGAGCAGTACTTC.

The J gene is TRBJ2-3, the V gene TRBV7-2, with TRBD1 identical over 11 bases. CDR3 size: 15 residues. The V segment lost 5 bases and the J segment 10 bases; nucleotides outside the gene matches: 11. Germline CDR1 and CDR2: SGHTA and FQGNSA. In nucleotides, the CDR3 is TGTGCCAGCAGCGTAGGGACAGGGGGTACCGTGCCGCAGTATTTT. Its protein is CASSVGTGGTVPQYF.

V is TRBV9 and J is TRBJ2-3; 8 positions match TRBD2. Per the germline V gene, CDR1 is SGDLS and CDR2 is YYNGEE. With V trimmed by 4 bases and J by 2 bases, 12 bases remained unmatched. This CDR3 has 17 amino acids. For the CDR3, the DNA is TGTGCCAGCAGCCCACTCAAGCGGGGGAGGTCCACAGATACGCAGTATTTT. Amino acid sequence: CASSPLKRGRSTDTQYF. The whole variable domain, filled in from reference TRBV9 and TRBJ2-3, reads DSGVTQTPKHLITATGQRVTLRCSPRSGDLSVYWYQQSLDQGLQFLIQYYNGEERAKGNILERFSAQQFPDLHSELNLSSLELGDSALYFCASSPLKRGRSTDTQYFGPGTRLTVL.

The chain joins TRBV29-1 to TRBJ1-2; 8 bases align to TRBD1. Germline CDR1 reads SQVTM; CDR2 reads ANQGSEA. This CDR3 contains 13 residues. V lost 7 bases and J lost 0; bases outside the gene matches: 4. The CDR3 sequence is CSDLQGANYGYTF. In DNA, the CDR3 is TGCAGCGACTTACAGGGGGCTAACTATGGCTACACCTTC.

This clone was seen more than once but under ten times. This chain joins TRBV20-1 and TRBJ1-1; D not resolved. The V and J ends lost 1 base and 4 bases respectively, with 4 bases between them. The germline gives CDR1 DFQATT, CDR2 SNEGSKA (reference sequence). The CDR3 is made up of 11 amino acids. The CDR3 bases are TGCAGTGCTAGAGGGCGCACTGAAGCTTTCTTT. Translating it yields CSARGRTEAFF.

The chain joins TRBV9 to TRBJ2-2, with 7 bases aligning to TRBD1. V was pared by 4 bases and J by 7 bases, with 7 bases of the junction left unmatched. The germline V gene encodes CDR1 SGDLS and CDR2 YYNGEE. CDR3 size: 14 residues. The CDR3 loop reads CASSREQGFGELFF. In nucleotides, the CDR3 is TGTGCCAGCAGCCGGGAACAGGGGTTCGGGGAGCTGTTTTTT.

A few counts support this clone. The V call is TRBV7-9, the J call TRBJ2-1; 12 bases match TRBD2. CDR3 length: 18 amino acids. Germline CDR1 reads SEHNR; CDR2 reads FQNEAQ (reference sequence). The ends lost 1 base at V and 1 base at J; junction bases unmatched: 5. In DNA form, the CDR3 reads TGTGCCAGCAGCTTAGATCGGCTAGCGGGAGGGTCCTACAATGAGCAGTTCTTC. Translation gives CASSLDRLAGGSYNEQFF. The full variable domain, in which reference TRBV7-9 and TRBJ2-1 provide the parts outside the CDR3, is DTGVSQNPRHKITKRGQNVTFRCDPISEHNRLYWYRQTLGQGPEFLTYFQNEAQLEKSRLLSDRFSAERPKGSFSTLEIQRTEQGDSAMYLCASSLDRLAGGSYNEQFFGPGTRLTVL.

The chain has TRBV7-6 and TRBJ1-1, with 7 bases lining up with TRBD1. The CDR3 extends over 16 amino acids. After removal of 2 bases from V and 7 bases from J, the junction contained 13 bases not matched to a gene. Looked up from germline, CDR1 is SGHVS and CDR2 is FNYEAQ. The CDR3 nucleotides read TGTGCCAGCAGCTTAAAATCGAGGGGGCTCGGTGGTGAAGCTTTCTTT. It specifies CASSLKSRGLGGEAFF. Using reference TRBV7-6 and TRBJ1-1 for the parts outside the CDR3, the full variable domain is GAGVSQSPRYKVTKRGQDVALRCDPISGHVSLYWYRQALGQGPEFLTYFNYEAQQDKSGLPNDRFSAERPEGSISTLTIQRTEQRDSAMYRCASSLKSRGLGGEAFFGQGTRLTVV.